This T cell receptor beta chain was retrieved from a study of CXCR3-negative and CXCR3-positive naive CD8 T cells. Libraries were UMI-labeled 5' RACE TRB cDNA. From its re-call of the 5' RACE reads, TCRdb lists each CDR3 protein once, without DNA. Its table records 100,000 or so distinct CDR3 sequences. Within the CD8+ T cell compartment, naive cells were CD45RO-CCR7+CD27+CD95-. The sequencing input was naive CXCR3- CD8+ T cells from blood. Regarding subset: CD45RO-CCR7+CD27+CD95- naive CD8+ T cells lacking CXCR3 (TNR3-). The TCR sequence derives from a human donor in good health. Some clones in this sample may be carry-over from other donors' samples.

The CDR3: CASSFGQGYYNEQFF. The chain has TRBV28 and TRBJ2-1. Germline CDR1 and CDR2: MDHEN and SYDVKM. CDR3 length: 15 amino acids. Complete variable domain (other parts from reference TRBV28 and TRBJ2-1): DVKVTQSSRYLVKRTGEKVFLECVQDMDHENMFWYRQDPGLGLRLIYFSYDVKMKEKGDIPEGYSVSREKKERFSLILESASTNQTSMYLCASSFGQGYYNEQFFGPGTRLTVL.